The T cell receptor (beta chain) under discussion was sequenced for a study of cytomegalovirus exposure and HLA in healthy donors (dated by TCRdb to 2017 to 2019). Turning to the overall study: According to a later analysis, the roughly 130 validation repertoires were produced on the same platform as the 666 repertoires of the first cohort. The study aimed to test whether cataloging public T cell receptors could reveal signatures of past pathogen exposure. Along with the roughly 610-subject first cohort, a separate validation cohort of over a hundred different subjects was used. High-throughput TCR immunosequencing, statistical association of individual TCRs with disease status, and machine learning were combined to predict cytomegalovirus infection status.

Overall study results and their limits: Across donors, most TCR sequences were observed very rarely, whereas some public TCRs were present in many individuals. Subsequent analysis determined that TCRs grouped into clusters in the first cohort also showed a tendency toward co-occurrence across the 120 validation repertoires, and roughly 95% of cluster scores exceeded 0. The authors suggested that the approach could potentially be extended to other disease states and immunological phenotypes. In vitro tests confirmed that a few of the cytomegalovirus-associated TCR beta chains recognize cytomegalovirus antigens. The study gave a list of about 170 TCR beta chains associated with cytomegalovirus. The classifier was reported to diagnose cytomegalovirus status with high specificity and sensitivity in both the original cohort and the validation cohort. A later analysis lacked HLA typing for the validation cohort, so it scored co-occurrence in that cohort across all 120 or so repertoires.

The V and J ends are trimmed by 5 bases and 5 bases, leaving 15 bases between them. There are 14 amino acids in the CDR3, from cysteine to phenylalanine inclusive. This entry keeps only the CDR3 DNA: 42 bases, framed from base 1. Based on the germline V gene, the CDR1 and CDR2 sequences are SNHLY and FYNNEI. This clone was counted only a few times. Its cognate antigen has yet to be identified. The record has no base qualities; no much larger clone is one base away. Libraries were built with the immunoSEQ multiplex PCR assay. Regarding the original processing steps: To diagnose cytomegalovirus status from the catalog of TCR beta chain sequences, a statistical classification framework was built. TCRdb re-hosts the immuneACCESS table, in-frame sequences only. Its copies lack some clones; in the studies checked, an unresolved V gene accounts for under half of them, and the cause for the rest is not known. That table supplies the V and J calls and clone size; D and trimming were determined from the DNA. The sample yields about 310,000 clones; approximately 86% were counted once. Around 0.88% of the sample is in the top ten clones.

Separate from the roughly 700-subject first cohort, the validation cohort of roughly 130 subjects was the group to which the donors belonged. The chain is made from TRBV2 and TRBJ1-2; 6 matching bases give a weak D call of TRBD1. This TCR was sampled from a man in his thirties or forties in good health and CMV-seronegative. The specimen sequenced was PBMCs. The DNA sequence is TGTGCCAGCAGTCCAACTAGACAGGATTATGGCTACACCTTC. It translates to CASSPTRQDYGYTF.